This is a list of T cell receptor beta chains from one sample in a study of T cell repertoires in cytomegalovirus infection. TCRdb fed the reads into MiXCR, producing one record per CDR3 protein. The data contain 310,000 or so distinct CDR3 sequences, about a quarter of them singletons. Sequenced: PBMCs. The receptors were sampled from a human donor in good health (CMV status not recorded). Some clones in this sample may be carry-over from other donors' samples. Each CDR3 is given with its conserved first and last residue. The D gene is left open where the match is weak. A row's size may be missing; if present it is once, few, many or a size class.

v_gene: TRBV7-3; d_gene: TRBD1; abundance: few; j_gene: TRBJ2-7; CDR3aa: CASSTSPGQGYEQYF; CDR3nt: TGTGCCAGCAGCACCTCTCCGGGACAGGGCTACGAGCAGTACTTC
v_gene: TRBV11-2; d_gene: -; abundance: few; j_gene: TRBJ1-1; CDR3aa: CASGSRGSNTNTEAFF; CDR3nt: TGTGCCAGCGGATCCAGGGGTTCGAACACGAACACTGAAGCTTTCTTT
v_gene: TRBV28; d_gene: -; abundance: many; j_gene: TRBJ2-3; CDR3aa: CASSLVSSTDTQYF; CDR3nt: TGTGCCAGCAGTTTAGTTTCTAGCACAGATACGCAGTATTTT
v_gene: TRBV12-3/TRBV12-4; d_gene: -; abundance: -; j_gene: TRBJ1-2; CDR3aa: CASSFKARLTYGYTF; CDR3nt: TGTGCCAGCAGTTTTAAGGCACGACTAACGTATGGCTACACCTTC
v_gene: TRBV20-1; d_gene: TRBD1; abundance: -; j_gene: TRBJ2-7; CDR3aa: CSAREHRGGSYEQYF; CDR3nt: TGCAGTGCTAGAGAGCACAGGGGTGGCTCCTACGAGCAGTACTTC
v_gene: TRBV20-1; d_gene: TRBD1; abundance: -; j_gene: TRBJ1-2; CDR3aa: CSAPGTGADYGYTF; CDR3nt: TGCAGTGCTCCCGGGACAGGGGCCGACTATGGCTACACCTTC
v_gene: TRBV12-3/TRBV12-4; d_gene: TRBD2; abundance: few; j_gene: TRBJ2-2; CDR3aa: CASSLGGDTGELFF; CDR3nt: TGTGCCAGCAGTTTGGGAGGGGACACCGGGGAGCTGTTTTTT
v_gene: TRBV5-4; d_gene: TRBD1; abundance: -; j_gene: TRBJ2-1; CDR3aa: CASSLGRQGYNEQFF; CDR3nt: TGTGCCAGCAGCCTTGGGAGACAGGGGTACAATGAGCAGTTCTTC
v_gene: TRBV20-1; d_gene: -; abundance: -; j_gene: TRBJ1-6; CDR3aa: CSARDGSRVNSPLHF; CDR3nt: TGCAGTGCTAGAGATGGTAGCAGGGTTAATTCACCCCTCCACTTT
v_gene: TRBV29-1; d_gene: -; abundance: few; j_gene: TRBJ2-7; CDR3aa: CSVEEGSSYEQYF; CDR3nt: TGCAGCGTTGAGGAGGGCTCTTCCTACGAGCAGTACTTC
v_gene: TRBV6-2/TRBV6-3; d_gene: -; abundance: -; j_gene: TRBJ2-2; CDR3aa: CASSAYYNTGELFF; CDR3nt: TGTGCCAGCAGTGCCTACTACAACACCGGGGAGCTGTTTTTT
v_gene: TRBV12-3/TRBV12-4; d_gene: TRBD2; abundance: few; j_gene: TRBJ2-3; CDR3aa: CASSSLGSGGTDTQYF; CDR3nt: TGTGCCAGCAGTTCCTTGGGTAGCGGGGGCACAGATACGCAGTATTTT
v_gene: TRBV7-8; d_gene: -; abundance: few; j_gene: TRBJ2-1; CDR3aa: CASSLFPTGSSYNEQFF; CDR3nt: TGTGCCAGCAGCCTATTCCCTACAGGGAGCTCCTACAATGAGCAGTTCTTC
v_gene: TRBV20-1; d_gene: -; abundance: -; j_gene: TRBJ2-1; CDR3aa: CSFQREANEQFF; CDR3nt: TGCAGTTTCCAAAGGGAAGCGAATGAGCAGTTCTTC